These 26 T cell receptor beta chains originate from one sample sequenced in a study of blood T cells in healthy people across ages. Using a J-beta primer mix together with a sample-barcoded 5' primer, a second PCR was run for about 6 to 11 cycles. A single record per CDR3 protein comes from TCRdb applying MiXCR to the 5' RACE reads. The table lists fewer than 2 million distinct CDR3 sequences, roughly 43% of them singletons, with 23% in the top ten. Specimen: blood. The origin of the receptors is a human donor in good health.

This clonotype has just a few counts. This chain connects TRBV28 to TRBJ2-5; D might be TRBD2 (5 bases). Germline CDR1 reads MDHEN; CDR2 reads SYDVKM. This CDR3 is built from 14 residues. V lost 3 bases and J lost 5, with 13 bases in between. The CDR3 DNA is TGTGCCAGCAGTTTTGTCCTTAGCGCGGAGACCCAGTACTTC. Translation gives CASSFVLSAETQYF.

This clonotype was counted between two and nine times. V is TRBV9 and J is TRBJ2-3; 7 bases fit TRBD2. Germline assignment: CDR1 SGDLS and CDR2 YYNGEE. Trimming took 4 bases from V and 3 from J; bases not matched to a gene: 8. This CDR3 has 15 residues. CDR3: CASSPGRSLTDTQYF. The CDR3 coding sequence is TGTGCCAGCAGCCCCGGGAGGAGCTTGACAGATACGCAGTATTTT. The full variable domain, completed using reference TRBV9 and TRBJ2-3, is DSGVTQTPKHLITATGQRVTLRCSPRSGDLSVYWYQQSLDQGLQFLIQYYNGEERAKGNILERFSAQQFPDLHSELNLSSLELGDSALYFCASSPGRSLTDTQYFGPGTRLTVL.

The J gene is TRBJ2-7, the V gene TRBV6-5; D remains unclear. The CDR3 has 13 residues. V lost 7 bases and J 0 bases, leaving 10 bases between the germline ends. Germline V CDR1 and CDR2: MNHEY, SVGAGI. This chain's CDR3 is CASISPGSYEQYF. CDR3 bases: TGTGCCAGCATTTCCCCAGGCTCCTACGAGCAGTACTTC.

Remarks on this clonotype: Just one base apart from a much larger clone, this may be a read error. V and J are TRBV27 and TRBJ2-1; perhaps TRBD1 as D (6 bases). The V gene's germline CDR1 is MNHEY and CDR2 SMNVEV (reference sequence). V lost 7 bases and J lost 2, with 15 bases in between. The CDR3 totals 15 residues. The CDR3 DNA reads TGTGCCAGCAAAAGAGACTGGGACACCTACAATGAGCAGTTCTTC. Translated: CASKRDWDTYNEQFF.

This clonotype was counted once. The chain has TRBV7-6 and TRBJ1-2; D ambiguous. This CDR3 region has 15 residues. The V gene's germline CDR1 is SGHVS and CDR2 FNYEAQ. V gave up 2 bases and J gave up 3 bases, with 13 bases separating them. The CDR3 protein is CASSLNLAAHYGYTF. The DNA of the CDR3 is TGTGCCAGCAGCTTAAACTTGGCCGCACACTATGGCTACACCTTC.

This chain links TRBV27 with TRBJ1-5, with TRBD1 matching over 8 bases. V was clipped by 4 bases and J by 6 bases; unmatched bases: 8. The germline V gene has CDR1 MNHEY and CDR2 SMNVEV (reference sequence). This CDR3 spans 15 amino acids. The CDR3 here is CASSSGTGGTQPQHF. The CDR3 DNA follows: TGTGCCAGCAGTTCCGGGACAGGAGGGACTCAGCCCCAGCATTTT.

This clonotype turned up a few times. This chain connects TRBV28 to TRBJ2-3, with 15 bases fitting TRBD2. The ends lost 2 bases at V and 4 bases at J; junction bases unmatched: 4. Germline lookup yields CDR1 MDHEN and CDR2 SYDVKM. This CDR3 contains 17 residues. CDR3 amino acids: CASSLGGLAGGADTQYF. The CDR3 region has the DNA TGTGCCAGCAGTTTAGGGGGACTAGCGGGGGGCGCAGATACGCAGTATTTT. The whole variable domain, remainder taken from reference TRBV28 and TRBJ2-3, is DVKVTQSSRYLVKRTGEKVFLECVQDMDHENMFWYRQDPGLGLRLIYFSYDVKMKEKGDIPEGYSVSREKKERFSLILESASTNQTSMYLCASSLGGLAGGADTQYFGPGTRLTVL.

The V and J genes are TRBV7-2 and TRBJ2-5; TRBD2 matches at 7 bases. The V gene's germline CDR1 is SGHTA and CDR2 FQGNSA. The CDR3 sequence is 16 residues long. The V gene end was trimmed by 4 bases and the J gene end by 2 bases; junction bases not matched to a gene: 10. CDR3 DNA sequence: TGTGCCAGCAGCTCTACCGGGACTATAAATCAAGAGACCCAGTACTTC. It encodes CASSSTGTINQETQYF.

V usage is TRBV4-2 and J usage is TRBJ1-2; 7 nucleotides agree with TRBD1. V lost 6 bases to trimming and J lost 1 base; unmatched junction nucleotides: 14. The CDR3 totals 17 residues. Looked up from germline, CDR1 is LGHNA and CDR2 is YNFKEQ. The CDR3 protein is CASRLGSETGNNYGYTF. The CDR3 nucleotides are TGTGCCAGCAGATTGGGCTCCGAGACAGGGAATAACTATGGCTACACCTTC.

This clonotype showed up many times. V is TRBV6-1 and J is TRBJ2-3; a weak D match, TRBD2 (6 bases). V was pared by 6 bases and J by 3 bases, with 16 bases between. Germline V gene lookup returns CDR1 MNHNS and CDR2 SASEGT. The CDR3 is made up of 15 amino acids. The CDR3 here is CASSRTSGGTDTQYF. CDR3 nucleotide sequence: TGTGCCAGCAGCCGCACGTCCGGGGGAACAGATACGCAGTATTTT.

This clonotype was detected only a few times. The chain carries TRBV2 and TRBJ1-4; D gene uncertain. This CDR3 is built from 16 residues. V gave up 6 bases and J gave up 2 bases, with 16 bases separating them. Germline lookup yields CDR1 SNHLY and CDR2 FYNNEI. CDR3 in DNA: TGTGCCAGCAGCCTGGGGTGGGCAGCGACTAATGAAAAACTGTTTTTT. Translation gives CASSLGWAATNEKLFF.

The chain joins TRBV20-1 to TRBJ2-1; maybe TRBD2 (6 bases). V lost 4 bases, J lost 10 bases, and 20 bases lay in between. Looked up from germline, CDR1 is DFQATT and CDR2 is SNEGSKA (reference sequence). CDR3 length: 14 residues. CDR3 nucleotide sequence: TGCAGTGCTACAGGGAGGCTCCTGCCCTACGAGCAGTTCTTC. It codes for CSATGRLLPYEQFF.

The rearrangement joins TRBV25-1 to TRBJ1-4; maybe TRBD1 (6 bases). The CDR3 loop spans 13 amino acids. Germline CDR1 reads MGHDK; CDR2 reads SYGVNS. With 4 bases removed from V and 6 bases from J, the gap between germline ends came to 9 bases. CDR3 DNA sequence: TGTGCCAGCAGTGTACAGGGCTATGAAAAACTGTTTTTT. Residues: CASSVQGYEKLFF.

In its sample, this clonotype was seen once. Here the CDR3 DNA reads TGTACCGGCAGCCAAGAATCCCAGGGGGCGCGGAATGACTACACCTTC. Protein: CTGSQESQGARNDYTF. The chain is built from TRBV3-1 and TRBJ1-2; TRBD1 matches 8 bases. Germline V CDR1 and CDR2: LGHDT, YNNKEL (reference sequence). This CDR3 contains 16 residues.

This chain connects TRBV12-3 or TRBV12-4 to TRBJ1-2; no clear D. The CDR3 covers 14 residues. V was cut by 6 bases and J by 0 bases, with 11 bases left in between. CDR3 sequence reads: CASRKGGANYGYTF. The CDR3 nucleotides are TGTGCCAGCAGGAAGGGAGGAGCTAACTATGGCTACACCTTC.

This chain uses TRBV24-1 with TRBJ2-1; possible D gene TRBD2, 6 bases. CDR3 size: 15 residues. CDR1 is KGHDR, CDR2 SFDVKD, per germline. The V and J ends lost 6 bases and 8 bases respectively, with 19 bases between them. CDR3 region: CATSRMTSEYHEQFF. The CDR3 bases are TGTGCCACCAGTCGAATGACTAGTGAGTACCATGAGCAGTTCTTC.

The chain is built from TRBV6-1 and TRBJ2-1; D not resolved. V dropped 0 bases and J dropped 0 bases, with 12 bases sitting between them. Germline V gene data show CDR1 as MNHNS and CDR2 as SASEGT. The CDR3 covers 17 residues. Here the CDR3 DNA reads TGTGCCAGCAGTGAAGCGGGTGCACGCGGCTCCTACAATGAGCAGTTCTTC. Its protein product is CASSEAGARGSYNEQFF.

This clonotype occurred a few times. The gene calls are TRBV3-1 and TRBJ2-7; 10 bases agree with TRBD2. This CDR3 spans 17 amino acids. The V and J ends lost 3 bases and 2 bases, in that order; junction bases with no gene match: 10. Germline loops: CDR1 LGHDT, CDR2 YNNKEL (reference sequence). The CDR3 DNA reads TGTGCCAGCAGCCACTTGAGAGGACTAGCGGATCCCTACGAGCAGTACTTC. This translates into CASSHLRGLADPYEQYF.

The rearrangement uses TRBV5-1 and TRBJ1-5; 7 nucleotides align to TRBD1. This CDR3 has 15 amino acids. Trimming removed 5 bases from V and 2 bases from J; junction bases left unmatched: 7. Germline V gene data show CDR1 as SGHRS and CDR2 as YFSETQ. Here the CDR3 DNA reads TGCGCCAGCAGATTTTACAGGGGTGGCAATCAGCCCCAGCATTTT. Its protein product is CASRFYRGGNQPQHF.

This sequence joins TRBV5-6 and TRBJ2-1; 10 nucleotides line up with TRBD1. The CDR3 consists of 15 residues. The V gene's germline CDR1 is SGHDT and CDR2 YYEEEE. The J segment lost 7 bases and the V segment lost 0 bases, leaving 4 bases of the junction unmatched. The CDR3 reads CASSLVDRGRNEQFF. The CDR3 DNA reads as TGTGCCAGCAGCTTGGTGGACAGGGGGAGGAATGAGCAGTTCTTC.

The V and J genes are TRBV7-9 and TRBJ2-7, with a weak D call TRBD1 (5 bases). The CDR3 length is 15 residues. Trimming cost V 1 base and J 2 bases, with 12 bases left between them. CDR1 and CDR2 from the germline V gene are SEHNR and FQNEAQ (reference sequence). The CDR3 here is CASSLETVYPYEQYF. The CDR3 DNA reads as TGTGCCAGCAGCTTAGAGACAGTATACCCCTACGAGCAGTACTTC.

The gene calls are TRBV12-3 or TRBV12-4 and TRBJ1-6; D is undetermined. CDR3 length: 15 residues. The germline V and J ends were trimmed by 6 bases and 7 bases, with 16 bases remaining between them. CDR3 nucleotides: TGTGCCAGCAGCCCACCTTCTAATTTAAATTCACCCCTCCACTTT. Protein product: CASSPPSNLNSPLHF.

The V call is TRBV9, the J call TRBJ2-1, with 7 bases that match TRBD2. The V gene's germline CDR1 is SGDLS and CDR2 YYNGEE. The CDR3 is 16 residues long. With 7 bases clipped from V and 7 bases from J, the junction kept 17 bases outside the gene matches. CDR3 sequence reads: CASGGGASVRGNEQFF. The CDR3 nucleotides are TGTGCCAGCGGCGGAGGAGCGTCGGTGCGGGGGAATGAGCAGTTCTTC. Variable domain in full (rest from reference TRBV9 and TRBJ2-1): DSGVTQTPKHLITATGQRVTLRCSPRSGDLSVYWYQQSLDQGLQFLIQYYNGEERAKGNILERFSAQQFPDLHSELNLSSLELGDSALYFCASGGGASVRGNEQFFGPGTRLTVL.

The sample holds a few counts of this clonotype. V and J are TRBV5-1 and TRBJ2-5; TRBD1 aligns across 9 bases. The J segment lost 2 bases and the V segment lost 4 bases, leaving 6 bases of the junction unmatched. This CDR3 is 15 amino acids long. Per the germline V gene, CDR1 is SGHRS and CDR2 is YFSETQ. The CDR3 DNA is TGCGCCAGCAGCATCGGGACAGGGAGACAAGAGACCCAGTACTTC. It yields the protein CASSIGTGRQETQYF.

This rearrangement joins TRBV7-9 to TRBJ2-1; TRBD1 might be the D (5 bases). CDR1 is SEHNR, CDR2 FQNEAQ, per germline (reference sequence). This CDR3 has 12 amino acids. Trimming pared 2 bases from V and 12 bases from J, leaving 11 bases between. CDR3 protein: CASSLQGYGQFF. In nucleotides, the CDR3 is TGTGCCAGCAGCTTACAGGGATACGGGCAGTTCTTC.

The genes are TRBV12-3 or TRBV12-4 and TRBJ1-6, with D maybe TRBD1 (6 bases). The V end was cut by 6 bases, the J end by 7 bases, with 13 bases between. This CDR3 has 14 amino acids. CDR3 coding DNA: TGTGCCAGCAGGGTACAGGGTCCCAATTCACCCCTCCACTTT. Amino acids: CASRVQGPNSPLHF.